A single sample is the source of the 26 T cell receptor beta chains below, sequenced in a study of early T cells in non-severe SARS-CoV-2 infection. TCRdb reanalysed the 5' RACE reads using MiXCR and keeps one entry per CDR3 protein. The sample has roughly 100,000 distinct CDR3 sequences, over 9.5% seen once; the top ten hold 4% to 4.5%. The source material was whole blood, sampled at baseline. These TCRs come from an adult who was a healthcare worker with PCR-confirmed SARS-CoV-2 infection or an uninfected control (not recorded which).

The J gene is TRBJ2-7, the V gene TRBV27; 7 positions match TRBD2. Germline CDR1 MNHEY, CDR2 SMNVEV (reference sequence). This CDR3 has 16 residues. V shed 5 bases, J shed 8 bases, and the junction held 18 bases outside the gene matches. The CDR3 sequence: CASSPSGEGSTRKQYF. In nucleotides, the CDR3 is TGTGCCAGCAGTCCCTCCGGGGAGGGCTCTACGAGGAAGCAGTACTTC.

V gene TRBV11-2 combines with J gene TRBJ2-5; D tentatively fits TRBD1 or TRBD2 (7 bases each). The germline CDR1 and CDR2 sequences are SGHAT and FQNNGV. The CDR3 sequence is 15 residues long. V shed 5 bases and J shed 4 bases, with 17 bases lying between them. The CDR3 region has the DNA TGTGCCAGCAGCCCGAGAGCGGGACAGTCAGAGACCCAGTACTTC. Its protein is CASSPRAGQSETQYF.

This clonotype showed up just a few times. V usage is TRBV12-3 or TRBV12-4 and J usage is TRBJ1-6; D unclear. V lost 7 bases, J lost 0 bases, and 4 bases lay in between. There are 13 residues in the CDR3. Here the CDR3 reads CASKDSYNSPLHF. CDR3 nucleotide sequence: TGTGCCAGCAAAGACTCCTATAATTCACCCCTCCACTTT.

This clonotype was observed at least ten times. The chain has TRBV12-3 or TRBV12-4 and TRBJ2-2; no clear D. The V end lost 4 bases, the J end lost 1 base, and 1 base lay between the germline ends. This CDR3 has 12 amino acids. This CDR3 reads CASSWNTGELFF. CDR3 coding DNA: TGTGCCAGCAGTTGGAACACCGGGGAGCTGTTTTTT.

This clonotype was seen a few times. The V call is TRBV5-1, the J call TRBJ2-6; TRBD1 is a possible D gene (6 bases). The V and J ends lost 2 bases and 2 bases respectively, with 8 bases between them. In germline, CDR1 is SGHRS, CDR2 YFSETQ. This CDR3 has 15 amino acids. The CDR3 DNA is TGCGCCAGCAGCTTAGGGGGAGCTGGGGCCAACGTCCTGACTTTC. Amino acid sequence: CASSLGGAGANVLTF.

The rearrangement links TRBV10-3 to TRBJ2-3, with D tentatively TRBD2 (5 bases). Trimming stripped 3 bases from V and 2 bases from J, with 9 bases between. Germline V gives CDR1 ENHRY, CDR2 SYGVKD. This CDR3 comprises 14 residues. For the CDR3, the DNA is TGTGCCATCAGTGACTTCGGACTCACAGATACGCAGTATTTT. It encodes CAISDFGLTDTQYF.

The sample holds many counts of this clonotype. V gene TRBV11-3 combines with J gene TRBJ1-6; D is unresolved. Per germline, CDR1 SGHNT and CDR2 YENEEA. Trimming cost V 5 bases and J 4 bases, with 18 bases left between them. This CDR3 is 17 amino acids long. The CDR3 DNA is TGTGCCAGCAGCCCACGGCCTCGGGGAGGTTATAATTCACCCCTCCACTTT. Protein sequence: CASSPRPRGGYNSPLHF.

The chain recombines TRBV28 with TRBJ2-1, with D perhaps TRBD1 (5 bases). Germline V lookup: CDR1 MDHEN, CDR2 SYDVKM. The CDR3 consists of 17 residues. Between the trimmed V and J ends, which lost 6 bases and 0 bases, there was a span of 18 bases. The CDR3 reads CASRKSQGSSSYNEQFF. The CDR3 DNA reads as TGTGCCAGCAGAAAGTCCCAGGGATCGAGCTCCTACAATGAGCAGTTCTTC.

The table lists this clonotype with many counts. The V gene is TRBV6-1, the J gene TRBJ2-5; D might be TRBD1 or TRBD2, each matching 5 bases. The ends were cut back, 3 bases at V and 2 bases at J, with 13 bases in the middle. The CDR3 is 15 residues long. Germline CDR1 MNHNS, CDR2 SASEGT. The chain's CDR3 is CASSEGPGRQETQYF. The CDR3, as DNA: TGTGCCAGCAGTGAGGGCCCGGGGCGGCAAGAGACCCAGTACTTC.

The CDR3 nucleotides are TGTGCCAGCAGCTCAGCGACAGGGGTAGGCGAGCAGTTCTTC. It codes for CASSSATGVGEQFF. V gene TRBV11-2 combines with J gene TRBJ2-1; 8 nucleotides line up with TRBD1. Germline trimming cut 4 bases from V and 10 bases from J; bases unmatched to any gene: 9. Germline-derived CDR1 and CDR2 are SGHAT and FQNNGV. The CDR3 loop spans 14 amino acids. Supplemented by reference TRBV11-2 and TRBJ2-1, the full variable domain reads EAGVAQSPRYKIIEKRQSVAFWCNPISGHATLYWYQQILGQGPKLLIQFQNNGVVDDSQLPKDRFSAERLKGVDSTLKIQPAKLEDSAVYLCASSSATGVGEQFFGPGTRLTVL.

A few counts support this clonotype. This chain uses TRBV6-1 with TRBJ2-2; the D gene is possibly TRBD2 (6 bases). The V gene lost 4 bases and the J gene lost 6 bases, with 18 bases spanning the gap. This CDR3 is 16 amino acids long. Looked up from germline, CDR1 is MNHNS and CDR2 is SASEGT. CDR3 coding DNA: TGTGCCAGCAGTGCCCGCGGGACCCGGGGGTCCGGGGAGCTGTTTTTT. Its protein product is CASSARGTRGSGELFF.

This clonotype was seen repeatedly, ten times or more. The gene calls are TRBV28 and TRBJ1-4; D might be TRBD1 (5 bases). The CDR3 contains 16 residues. Looked up from germline, CDR1 is MDHEN and CDR2 is SYDVKM. Trimming cost V 6 bases and J 5 bases, with 19 bases left between them. DNA of the CDR3: TGTGCCAGCAGGCCTCCCCGGGGACTGGCAAATGAAAAACTGTTTTTT. This codes for CASRPPRGLANEKLFF.

There are a few counts of this clonotype. The chain employs TRBV11-2 and TRBJ2-2; 10 bases agree with TRBD1. The CDR3 is made up of 15 amino acids. Germline lookup yields CDR1 SGHAT and CDR2 FQNNGV. The trim removed 5 bases at V and 5 bases at J, leaving 5 bases unmatched. The CDR3 loop is CASSRQGAETGELFF. CDR3 nucleotides: TGTGCCAGCAGCCGACAGGGGGCTGAGACCGGGGAGCTGTTTTTT.

This clonotype has only a few counts. The rearrangement uses TRBV5-4 and TRBJ2-7; tentatively, D is TRBD1 (6 bases). CDR1 and CDR2 from the germline V gene are SGHNT and YYREEE (reference sequence). The CDR3 has 16 amino acids. The germline V and J ends were trimmed by 0 bases and 1 base, with 14 bases remaining between them. The CDR3 sequence: CASSLEAPTGSYEQYF. The CDR3 nucleotides read TGTGCCAGCAGCTTGGAGGCACCGACAGGATCCTACGAGCAGTACTTC.

The genes are TRBV6-1 and TRBJ2-2, with TRBD1 matching 7 bases. CDR1 and CDR2 from the germline V gene are MNHNS and SASEGT. V lost 6 bases to trimming and J lost 2 bases; unmatched junction nucleotides: 6. This CDR3 has 15 amino acids. As DNA, the CDR3 is TGTGCCAGCAGGGCCGGGACAGACAACACCGGGGAGCTGTTTTTT. Translation: CASRAGTDNTGELFF.

This clonotype was counted between two and nine times. The rearrangement joins TRBV6-6 to TRBJ2-7; 7 bases align to TRBD2. There are 15 residues in the CDR3. Germline CDR1 and CDR2: MNHNY and SVGAGI (reference sequence). The V gene end was trimmed by 7 bases and the J gene end by 0 bases; junction bases not matched to a gene: 9. CDR3 DNA: TGTGCCAGCATAGGGAGGGATGGCCTCTCCTACGAGCAGTACTTC. Translating it yields CASIGRDGLSYEQYF.

This clonotype was seen a few times. The gene calls are TRBV9 and TRBJ2-1; 13 positions agree with TRBD2. Trimming removed 4 bases from V and 8 bases from J; junction bases left unmatched: 9. This CDR3 is built from 16 residues. Germline V gene sequence: CDR1 SGDLS, CDR2 YYNGEE. CDR3 nucleotides: TGTGCCAGCAGCTTGAGGGGGACTAGCGGGGAGGATGAGCAGTTCTTC. This codes for CASSLRGTSGEDEQFF.

The chain uses TRBV6-2 or TRBV6-3 and TRBJ2-1; weak D call: TRBD1 (6 bases). Trimming removed 6 bases at V and 6 bases at J, with 15 bases between. CDR1 and CDR2 from the germline V gene are MNHEY and SVGEGT. The CDR3 runs to 14 residues. The CDR3 nucleotides are TGTGCCAGCAGCCCCCGACAGGAGGTCAATGAGCAGTTCTTC. Translation gives CASSPRQEVNEQFF.

The V and J genes are TRBV29-1 and TRBJ1-2; perhaps TRBD1 as D (5 bases). Per the germline V gene, CDR1 is SQVTM and CDR2 is ANQGSEA. The ends were cut back, 3 bases at V and 10 bases at J, with 9 bases in the middle. This CDR3 has 10 amino acids. CDR3 sequence: CSVDTGTYTF. CDR3 coding DNA: TGCAGCGTTGATACGGGGACCTACACCTTC.

This clonotype was recorded at least ten times. J is TRBJ2-2 and V is TRBV24-1; D is unresolved. Germline V gene data show CDR1 as KGHDR and CDR2 as SFDVKD. This CDR3 spans 12 amino acids. V lost 9 bases to trimming and J lost 7 bases, with 11 bases between them. The CDR3 nucleotides read TGTGCCACCCGATCCCCCAGCGGGGAGCTGTTTTTT. Its protein is CATRSPSGELFF.

This sequence joins TRBV14 and TRBJ2-3; possible D gene TRBD2, 6 bases. The CDR3 runs to 14 residues. CDR1 and CDR2 from the germline V gene are SGHDN and FVKESK. V was cut by 5 bases and J by 1 base, with 10 bases left in between. The DNA for the CDR3 is TGTGCCAGCAGCACTAGCTCCCGCACAGATACGCAGTATTTT. Encoded protein: CASSTSSRTDTQYF.

The rearrangement uses TRBV20-1 and TRBJ2-2; weak D call: TRBD1 (5 bases). The CDR3 is 15 amino acids. Germline V CDR1 and CDR2: DFQATT, SNEGSKA (reference sequence). The V and J ends lost 1 base and 5 bases respectively, with 14 bases between them. The CDR3 sequence is CSARVLQGRTGELFF. The CDR3, as DNA: TGCAGTGCTAGAGTCTTGCAGGGTAGAACCGGGGAGCTGTTTTTT.

There are many counts of this clonotype. This sequence joins TRBV5-5 and TRBJ1-2; D gene unclear. V dropped 1 base and J dropped 4 bases, with 8 bases sitting between them. Germline CDR1 is SGHKS and CDR2 is YYEKEE (reference sequence). CDR3 length: 13 amino acids. The CDR3: CASSLSDLYGYTF. Here the CDR3 DNA reads TGTGCCAGCAGCTTGTCAGACCTCTATGGCTACACCTTC.

This clonotype was observed a handful of times. This chain links TRBV11-2 with TRBJ2-1, with TRBD2 matching over 12 bases. CDR3 length: 15 residues. V was clipped by 5 bases and J by 6 bases; unmatched bases: 5. Germline assignment: CDR1 SGHAT and CDR2 FQNNGV. CDR3 nucleotide sequence: TGTGCCAGCAGCGTTTCGACTAGCGGGAGCAATGAGCAGTTCTTC. Amino acids: CASSVSTSGSNEQFF.

This clonotype was seen a handful of times. Here the CDR3 DNA reads TGTGCCACCAGCCCTTCTAGCTTTCGCTACGAGCAGTACTTC. Encoded protein: CATSPSSFRYEQYF. The chain has TRBV15 and TRBJ2-7; TRBD2 is a possible D gene (5 bases). The length of the CDR3 is 14 residues. Germline lookup yields CDR1 LNHNV and CDR2 YYDKDF (reference sequence). The germline V and J ends were trimmed by 5 bases and 3 bases, with 14 bases remaining between them.

The chain carries TRBV6-6 and TRBJ2-1, with 7 bases identical to TRBD1. This CDR3 has 17 amino acids. Per germline, CDR1 MNHNY and CDR2 SVGAGI (reference sequence). J gave up 7 bases and V 0 bases, and 12 bases lay outside the gene matches. CDR3 bases: TGTGCCAGCAGTTACTCTAGGGACAGTGCAGTATTGAATGAGCAGTTCTTC. This codes for CASSYSRDSAVLNEQFF.